Below, 5 T cell receptor beta chains from the same sample are listed, as sequenced in a study of OX40 agonist ivuxolimab in advanced cancers. Profiling relied on immunoSEQ multiplex PCR, and the TCRdb table lists in-frame clones only, not all of them. The table has roughly 58,000 clones, about 93% seen once. Here the sequenced sample was CD4+ or CD8+ T cells sorted from blood, taken in a trial of the OX40 agonist ivuxolimab. The receptor source for this set is an adult with an advanced solid tumor such as melanoma, head and neck, liver or kidney cancer.

CDR3 loop: CASSIVSSQSTYNLPTGYTF. CDR3 nucleotide sequence: TGTGCCAGTAGTATAGTCAGCAGTCAATCAACTTACAACTTACCCACTGGCTACACCTTC. This sequence joins TRBV19 and TRBJ1-2; D gene unclear. Germline V gene data show CDR1 as LNHDA and CDR2 as SQIVND (reference sequence). The CDR3 runs 20 residues. V lost 1 base and J 7 bases, leaving 31 bases between the germline ends.

As to this clone: The junction and the germline gene differ at one end; a read error may be behind it. The V call is TRBV29-1, the J call TRBJ2-2; tentatively, D is TRBD2 (7 bases). From germline, CDR1 is SQVTM and CDR2 ANQGSEA. The CDR3 is 15 residues long. Written as DNA, the CDR3 is TGCAGCGTAGCGGGACCGGGGGCGAACGCCGGGGAGCTGTTTTTT. It is translated as CSVAGPGANAGELFF.

The table lists this clone with a count of one. The chain is built from TRBV2 and TRBJ2-4; tentative D call: TRBD2 (5 bases). In germline, CDR1 is SNHLY, CDR2 FYNNEI. V lost 6 bases and J 7 bases, leaving 13 bases between the germline ends. The CDR3 contains 13 residues. CDR3 nucleotides: TGTGCCAGCAGGGAGGTCCCAAAGAACATTCAGTACTTC. Protein sequence: CASREVPKNIQYF.

This clone appeared once. The gene calls are TRBV5-1 and TRBJ2-7, with D hard to call. This CDR3 contains 13 residues. Germline V lookup: CDR1 SGHRS, CDR2 YFSETQ. V was cut by 0 bases and J by 5 bases, with 9 bases left in between. The DNA of the CDR3 is TGCGCCAGCAGCTTGGCCGGACGAAACGAGCAGTACTTC. Translated, it gives CASSLAGRNEQYF.

This sequence joins TRBV21-1 and TRBJ1-1. TRBV21-1 is assigned pseudogene status. The CDR3 runs to 11 residues. The CDR3 is CASSEDLKAFF. The CDR3 region has the DNA TGTGCCAGCAGCGAAGACCTAAAGGCTTTCTTT.